This note documents a single T cell receptor (beta chain) sequence. As yet, its antigen is unknown. The sample comes from a study of cytomegalovirus exposure and HLA in healthy donors. The PCR used 60 Vbeta and 13 Jbeta primers. Sequenced by immunoSEQ multiplex PCR; TCRdb stores in-frame clones only, minus some. The sample records about 150,000 clones, roughly 80% being singletons. Study observations and caveats: Three CMV-associated chains were confirmed in vitro to be specific for CMV antigens.

V shed 2 bases, J shed 3 bases, and the junction held 4 bases outside the gene matches. The CDR3 sequence is 14 residues long. In germline, CDR1 is SGHNT, CDR2 YYREEE (reference sequence). The sample taken for sequencing was PBMCs. The TCR was taken from a man between 18 and 35 years old in good health and CMV-seropositive. V and J are TRBV5-4 and TRBJ1-1; 7 bases are a match to TRBD1. CDR3 loop: CASSLFRGYTEAFF. The CDR3 nucleotides are TGTGCCAGCAGCTTATTCAGGGGGTACACTGAAGCTTTCTTT.